One and the same sample provided the 29 T cell receptor beta chains below, sequenced in a study of regulatory T cells in long-lasting Graves disease. Regarding time point: persistent/refractory GD, antithyroid drugs over 5 years with positive TRAb. PBMC RNA was the source of the TCR library. With iRepertoire HTBI primers and Arm-PCR of CDR3 regions, TCR beta libraries were built. TCRdb analysed the multiplex PCR reads with MiXCR anew, one entry per CDR3 protein. The table records under 500,000 distinct CDR3 sequences, around 20% of them present only once. The sequencing used peripheral blood mononuclear cells (PBMCs), collected when the disease was refractory, from a patient treated with antithyroid drugs. The receptor source for this set is a female donor with Graves disease.

Details on this clonotype: No conserved phenylalanine or tryptophan ends this CDR3, so it is likely a read error. The chain uses TRBV28 and TRBJ1-4; a weak D match, TRBD1 (5 bases). V gave up 5 bases and J gave up 3 bases, with 16 bases separating them. There are 16 residues in the CDR3. Germline V lookup: CDR1 MDHEN, CDR2 SYDVKM. CDR3 amino acids: CASSLPRPGANEKLFS. Here the CDR3 DNA reads TGTGCCAGCAGTCTACCTAGACCGGGGGCTAATGAAAAACTGTTTTCT.

At least ten counts were recorded for this clonotype. The chain combines TRBV29-1 with TRBJ1-1; tentative D call: TRBD1 (6 bases). Germline V CDR1 and CDR2: SQVTM, ANQGSEA. This CDR3 spans 13 amino acids. Trimming removed 7 bases at V and 1 base at J, with 13 bases between. The CDR3 sequence is CSAGRQENTEAFF. In DNA, the CDR3 is TGCAGCGCTGGGAGACAGGAGAACACTGAAGCTTTCTTT.

The genes are TRBV19 and TRBJ2-5; a possible D gene is TRBD2 (6 bases). V was shortened by 3 bases and J by 12 bases, with 11 bases between the two germline ends. CDR1 LNHDA and CDR2 SQIVND come from the germline V gene (reference sequence). This CDR3 is built from 11 residues. CDR3 sequence (DNA): TGTGCCAGTAGTATGTGGGGGGAGAAGTACTTC. Translated, it gives CASSMWGEKYF.

The sample holds many counts of this clonotype. This chain links TRBV3-1 with TRBJ1-6; D is perhaps TRBD1 (6 bases). The CDR3 contains 15 residues. Germline values: CDR1 LGHDT, CDR2 YNNKEL (reference sequence). Trimming took off 3 bases at V and 7 bases at J, with 13 bases between the two ends. The CDR3 DNA is TGTGCCAGCAGCCACAGGGGAGGAAAGAATTCACCCCTCCACTTT. It yields the protein CASSHRGGKNSPLHF.

This clonotype was observed at least ten times. This chain connects TRBV7-8 to TRBJ2-5; D might be TRBD1 (5 bases). The CDR3 is 17 amino acids. Germline assignment: CDR1 SGHVS and CDR2 FQNEAQ. Between the trimmed V and J ends, which lost 1 base and 5 bases, there was a span of 20 bases. The CDR3 sequence: CASSLGPLAGSLETQYF. Written as DNA, the CDR3 is TGTGCCAGCAGCTTAGGCCCCCTGGCAGGGTCGCTGGAGACCCAGTACTTC.

This clonotype has ten or more counts. The chain carries TRBV5-1 and TRBJ1-1; D is unresolved. The germline V gene encodes CDR1 SGHRS and CDR2 YFSETQ. V dropped 4 bases and J dropped 0 bases, with 10 bases sitting between them. The CDR3 is 14 amino acids. The CDR3 here is CASSPSGLNTEAFF. CDR3 in DNA: TGCGCCAGCAGCCCCTCTGGGCTGAACACTGAAGCTTTCTTT.

This clonotype has a count of ten or more. The DNA for the CDR3 is TGTGCCAGCAGCCCTGGACAGGGACTCGGGGCCTACGAGCAGTACTTC. Its translation: CASSPGQGLGAYEQYF. The chain joins TRBV7-2 to TRBJ2-7, with TRBD1 matching over 8 bases. Germline V gene sequence: CDR1 SGHTA, CDR2 FQGNSA. Unmatched junction bases numbered 11, after V lost 5 bases and J lost 2 bases. The length of the CDR3 is 16 residues.

This clonotype appeared many times. The CDR3 DNA reads as TGTGCCAGCAGCTTATTTGAGCGAGGGAGGGCCTCGTACTTC. This encodes CASSLFERGRASYF. The chain couples TRBV7-2 to TRBJ2-5; 7 bases match TRBD2. CDR1 and CDR2 (germline): SGHTA, FQGNSA. J gave up 13 bases and V 2 bases, and 13 bases lay outside the gene matches. This CDR3 is 14 amino acids long.

This clonotype was counted between two and nine times. This chain links TRBV6-1 with TRBJ2-2, with D perhaps TRBD2 (6 bases). Germline CDR1 MNHNS, CDR2 SASEGT. There are 17 residues in the CDR3. With 7 bases removed from V and 5 bases from J, the gap between germline ends came to 23 bases. Written as DNA, the CDR3 is TGTGCCAGCAACCCCGGAAGGAGGGTTGACGGTACCGGGGAGCTGTTTTTT. Its translation: CASNPGRRVDGTGELFF.

The table lists this clonotype with many counts. J is TRBJ1-1 and V is TRBV2; a possible D gene is TRBD1 (5 bases). Germline CDR1 is SNHLY and CDR2 is FYNNEI. The V end was cut by 8 bases, the J end by 3 bases, with 16 bases between. The CDR3 totals 14 residues. The CDR3 sequence: CASLSQGEYTEAFF. The CDR3 region has the DNA TGTGCCAGCCTATCCCAGGGAGAATACACTGAAGCTTTCTTT.

The CDR3 DNA is TGTGCCAGCAGTTACTCGAGTATAGGGGATACGCAGTATTTT. Translated: CASSYSSIGDTQYF. J is TRBJ2-3 and V is TRBV6-6; D is uncertain. Per germline, CDR1 MNHNY and CDR2 SVGAGI (reference sequence). There are 14 residues in the CDR3. V was shortened by 0 bases and J by 6 bases, with 10 bases between the two germline ends.

The chain has TRBV19 and TRBJ2-7, with 7 bases lining up with TRBD1. Germline trimming cut 5 bases from V and 2 bases from J; bases unmatched to any gene: 9. Germline values: CDR1 LNHDA, CDR2 SQIVND (reference sequence). The CDR3 loop spans 15 amino acids. The CDR3, as DNA: TGTGCCAGTAGTTCTCGGGACAGCGGCGCCTACGAGCAGTACTTC. As protein: CASSSRDSGAYEQYF.

CDR3 sequence reads: CASSKDRVEEQYF. CDR3 nucleotides: TGTGCCAGCAGCAAGGACAGGGTGGAGGAGCAGTACTTC. This chain connects TRBV7-2 to TRBJ2-7, with 8 bases identical to TRBD1. The V gene end was trimmed by 5 bases and the J gene end by 7 bases; junction bases not matched to a gene: 7. Germline lookup yields CDR1 SGHTA and CDR2 FQGNSA. CDR3 length: 13 residues.

Many counts were recorded for this clonotype. The V and J genes are TRBV20-1 and TRBJ2-5, with D uncertain. There are 13 residues in the CDR3. Deletions cut 3 bases from V and 5 bases from J, with 13 bases between. Germline CDR1 and CDR2: DFQATT and SNEGSKA (reference sequence). The CDR3 DNA follows: TGCAGTGCTAGGGCGGAGCTGAGGGAGACCCAGTACTTC. Amino acids: CSARAELRETQYF.

The chain employs TRBV6-1 and TRBJ1-5; maybe TRBD1 (5 bases). The V gene's germline CDR1 is MNHNS and CDR2 SASEGT. V lost 7 bases and J lost 5, with 18 bases in between. The CDR3 runs 15 residues. The CDR3 nucleotides read TGTGCCAGCATTAAAATGTCGCAGGGTCATCAGCCCCAGCATTTT. It codes for CASIKMSQGHQPQHF.

This clonotype was counted many times. The chain carries TRBV28 and TRBJ1-1, with 8 bases identical to TRBD1. Germline V gene sequence: CDR1 MDHEN, CDR2 SYDVKM. The CDR3 contains 15 residues. The V segment lost 5 bases and the J segment 1 base; nucleotides outside the gene matches: 6. CDR3 region: CASSPQGAPNTEAFF. The CDR3 DNA reads TGTGCCAGCAGTCCGCAGGGGGCGCCGAACACTGAAGCTTTCTTT.

The chain combines TRBV20-1 with TRBJ2-2, with 15 bases identical to TRBD2. CDR1 is DFQATT, CDR2 SNEGSKA, per germline (reference sequence). The junction had 12 bases not matched to a gene; V was cut back by 5 bases and J by 2 bases. This CDR3 has 19 residues. CDR3 protein: CSAPPDGLAGGPNTGELFF. The CDR3 DNA reads TGCAGTGCTCCCCCCGATGGACTAGCGGGAGGGCCTAACACCGGGGAGCTGTTTTTT.

This chain links TRBV15 with TRBJ2-3, with TRBD1 identical over 7 bases. The CDR3 contains 16 residues. Per the germline V gene, CDR1 is LNHNV and CDR2 is YYDKDF (reference sequence). The V segment lost 4 bases and the J segment 6 bases; nucleotides outside the gene matches: 13. CDR3 coding DNA: TGTGCCACCAGCATTAAACAGGGGCTCAGGGTGGATACGCAGTATTTT. Translation gives CATSIKQGLRVDTQYF.

The chain carries TRBV3-1 and TRBJ2-3; D might be TRBD1 or TRBD2, each matching 5 bases. This CDR3 has 14 amino acids. CDR1 and CDR2 from the germline V gene are LGHDT and YNNKEL (reference sequence). V was cut by 6 bases and J by 3 bases, with 13 bases left in between. The CDR3 here is CASRPSRETDTQYF. CDR3 DNA sequence: TGTGCCAGCAGGCCCTCCAGGGAGACAGATACGCAGTATTTT.

This clonotype was recorded many times. The conserved closing phenylalanine or tryptophan is absent in this CDR3, likely reflecting a read error. Because the CDR3's place on the DNA is in doubt, the DNA is left out and the CDR3 is given as listed by TCRdb. The genes are TRBV7-9 and TRBJ2-7; the table's TRBD2 call for D was not verified on the DNA. The CDR3 spans 12 amino acids, including both terminal residues. Germline lookup yields CDR1 SEHNR and CDR2 FQNEAQ (reference sequence). CDR3: CASSLQSGRILI.

V usage is TRBV29-1 and J usage is TRBJ1-1; D gene unclear. Per germline, CDR1 SQVTM and CDR2 ANQGSEA. The germline V and J ends were trimmed by 8 bases and 3 bases, with 7 bases remaining between them. The CDR3 covers 10 residues. Written as DNA, the CDR3 is TGCAGCCCCGGGGACACTGAAGCTTTCTTT. Translating it yields CSPGDTEAFF.

With regard to this clonotype: A much larger clone differs from this one at a single base, so this may be a read error. The CDR3 protein is CASSTSAPHYEQYF. In DNA form, the CDR3 reads TGTGCCAGCAGTACCTCCGCGCCCCACTACGAGCAGTACTTC. The gene calls are TRBV27 and TRBJ2-7; no reliable D call. Germline-derived CDR1 and CDR2 are MNHEY and SMNVEV (reference sequence). The CDR3 consists of 14 residues. With 5 bases removed from V and 3 bases from J, the gap between germline ends came to 14 bases.

This chain connects TRBV19 to TRBJ2-7; a possible D gene is TRBD1 (6 bases). Trimming removed 5 bases from V and 6 bases from J, with 14 bases in between. The CDR3 consists of 13 residues. CDR1 and CDR2 from the germline V gene are LNHDA and SQIVND (reference sequence). The CDR3: CASSPRDTGEQYF. In DNA form, the CDR3 reads TGTGCCAGTAGTCCCCGGGACACAGGCGAGCAGTACTTC.

J is TRBJ1-5 and V is TRBV18; D not certain. The V end was cut by 4 bases, the J end by 1 base, with 8 bases between. This CDR3 has 14 amino acids. Germline V lookup: CDR1 KGHSH, CDR2 LQKENI. CDR3 sequence: CASSLYISNQPQHF. CDR3 DNA sequence: TGTGCCAGCTCACTATATATAAGCAATCAGCCCCAGCATTTT.

Only one count was recorded for this clonotype. At one of its ends the junction is not consistent with the germline gene, which may arise from a read error. The V and J genes are TRBV30 and TRBJ2-3; possibly TRBD1 for D (5 bases). The length of the CDR3 is 15 residues. Germline CDR1 reads GTSNPN; CDR2 reads SVGIG (reference sequence). The CDR3 loop is CAWSVGQGFPDTQYF. The CDR3, as DNA: TGTGCCTGGAGTGTAGGTCAGGGTTTCCCAGATACGCAATATTTT.

At least ten counts were recorded for this clonotype. The rearrangement links TRBV12-3 or TRBV12-4 to TRBJ1-2, with D perhaps matching TRBD1 (6 bases). The CDR3 is made up of 13 amino acids. The V end was cut by 2 bases, the J end by 6 bases, with 10 bases between. The CDR3 coding sequence is TGTGCCAGCAGTTTAAATGGGGGGCATGGCTACACCTTC. It translates to CASSLNGGHGYTF.

The chain joins TRBV20-1 to TRBJ2-5; TRBD2 matches 8 bases. Germline V CDR1 and CDR2: DFQATT, SNEGSKA (reference sequence). The CDR3 loop spans 13 amino acids. V was clipped by 4 bases and J by 3 bases; unmatched bases: 4. CDR3 nucleotide sequence: TGCAGTGCTATCGGGACTAGTGAAGAGACCCAGTACTTC. It is translated as CSAIGTSEETQYF.

Details on this clonotype: An end of the junction differs from the germline gene, which may be a read error. V and J are TRBV6-5 and TRBJ2-7; D is unclear. CDR1 and CDR2 (germline): MNHEY, SVGAGI. This CDR3 has 15 residues. The CDR3 bases are TGTGCCAGCAGTTACATCGGTAGTAGCTCCTACGAGCGGTACTTC. Its protein is CASSYIGSSSYERYF.

As concerns this clonotype: One junction end disagrees with the germline gene, perhaps due to a read error. This rearrangement joins TRBV19 to TRBJ1-2; D ambiguous. The germline V gene encodes CDR1 LNHDA and CDR2 SQIVND (reference sequence). CDR3 size: 11 residues. The CDR3 DNA reads as TGTGCCAGTAGTATATCCACTCGGGCCTCCTTC. This translates into CASSISTRASF.